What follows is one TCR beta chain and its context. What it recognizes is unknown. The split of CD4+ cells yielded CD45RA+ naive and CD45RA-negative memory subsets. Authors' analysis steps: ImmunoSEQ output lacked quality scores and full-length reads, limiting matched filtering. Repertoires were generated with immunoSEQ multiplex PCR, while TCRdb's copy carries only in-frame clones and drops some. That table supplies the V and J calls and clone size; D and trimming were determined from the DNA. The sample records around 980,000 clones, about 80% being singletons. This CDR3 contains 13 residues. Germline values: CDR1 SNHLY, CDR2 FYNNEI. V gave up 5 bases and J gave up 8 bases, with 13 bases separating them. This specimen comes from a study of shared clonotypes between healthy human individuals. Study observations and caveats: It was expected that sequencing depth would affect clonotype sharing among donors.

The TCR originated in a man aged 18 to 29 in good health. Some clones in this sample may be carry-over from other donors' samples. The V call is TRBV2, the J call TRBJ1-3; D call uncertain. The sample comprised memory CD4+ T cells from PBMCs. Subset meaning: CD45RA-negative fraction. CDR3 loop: CASSQSGSDTIYF. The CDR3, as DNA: TGTGCCAGCAGTCAATCTGGGAGCGACACCATATATTTT.